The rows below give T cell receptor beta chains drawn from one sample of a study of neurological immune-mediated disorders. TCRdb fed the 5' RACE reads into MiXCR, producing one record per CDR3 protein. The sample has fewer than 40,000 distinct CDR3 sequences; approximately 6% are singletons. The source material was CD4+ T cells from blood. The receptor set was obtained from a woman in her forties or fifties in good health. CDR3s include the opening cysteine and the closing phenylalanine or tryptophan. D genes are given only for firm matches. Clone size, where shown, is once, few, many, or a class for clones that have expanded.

cdr3_aa: CAAWGLSGEQFF
cdr3_nt: TGTGCCGCCTGGGGGTTAAGCGGCGAGCAGTTCTTC
j_call: TRBJ2-1
clone_size: many
v_call: TRBV10-3
d_call: -

cdr3_aa: CASSLRRGSHHF
cdr3_nt: TGTGCCAGCAGCTTAAGGAGGGGATCGCACCATTTT
j_call: TRBJ1-5
clone_size: few
v_call: TRBV7-2
d_call: -

cdr3_aa: CSGRGKNIQYF
cdr3_nt: TGCAGTGGTCGAGGAAAAAACATTCAGTACTTC
j_call: TRBJ2-4
clone_size: many
v_call: TRBV20-1
d_call: -

cdr3_aa: CASSRLGQENTGELFF
cdr3_nt: TGTGCCAGCAGCCGCCTTGGACAGGAGAACACCGGGGAGCTGTTTTTT
j_call: TRBJ2-2
clone_size: -
v_call: TRBV7-9
d_call: TRBD1

cdr3_aa: CASSQFTDTQYF
cdr3_nt: TGCGCCAGCAGTCAATTCACAGATACGCAGTATTTT
j_call: TRBJ2-3
clone_size: many
v_call: TRBV10-2
d_call: -

cdr3_aa: CASSFSSGVTEAFF
cdr3_nt: TGTGCCAGCAGTTTCAGTAGTGGTGTCACTGAAGCTTTCTTT
j_call: TRBJ1-1
clone_size: many
v_call: TRBV12-3/TRBV12-4
d_call: -

cdr3_aa: CATSDLLDTYTF
cdr3_nt: TGTGCCACCAGTGATTTGCTGGATACCTACACCTTC
j_call: TRBJ1-2
clone_size: many
v_call: TRBV24-1
d_call: -

cdr3_aa: CASSSFSGAYNEQFF
cdr3_nt: TGCGCCAGCAGCTCGTTTAGCGGAGCCTACAATGAGCAGTTCTTC
j_call: TRBJ2-1
clone_size: medium-sized
v_call: TRBV5-1
d_call: -

cdr3_aa: CASSPNYEQYF
cdr3_nt: TGTGCCAGCAGCCCCAACTACGAGCAGTACTTC
j_call: TRBJ2-7
clone_size: many
v_call: TRBV7-2
d_call: -

cdr3_aa: CAISETGTVYGYTF
cdr3_nt: TGTGCCATCAGTGAGACCGGGACAGTCTATGGCTACACCTTC
j_call: TRBJ1-2
clone_size: many
v_call: TRBV10-3
d_call: TRBD1

cdr3_aa: CASSVVGASGTEAFF
cdr3_nt: TGTGCCAGCAGCGTAGTAGGCGCATCGGGCACTGAAGCTTTCTTT
j_call: TRBJ1-1
clone_size: few
v_call: TRBV9
d_call: -

cdr3_aa: CASSSGGFTPEAFF
cdr3_nt: TGTGCCAGCAGCTCAGGAGGATTCACCCCTGAAGCTTTCTTT
j_call: TRBJ1-1
clone_size: many
v_call: TRBV7-2
d_call: -

cdr3_aa: CASSLAGTGDRAGANVLTF
cdr3_nt: TGCGCCAGCAGCTTGGCCGGGACAGGGGACCGGGCTGGGGCCAACGTCCTGACTTTC
j_call: TRBJ2-6
clone_size: many
v_call: TRBV5-1
d_call: TRBD1

cdr3_aa: CSARGTLAPGGEQFF
cdr3_nt: TGCAGTGCTAGAGGTACGCTAGCGCCGGGTGGTGAGCAGTTCTTC
j_call: TRBJ2-1
clone_size: many
v_call: TRBV20-1
d_call: -

cdr3_aa: CASSPPGSPEQFF
cdr3_nt: TGTGCCAGCAGCCCACCCGGGTCGCCCGAGCAGTTCTTC
j_call: TRBJ2-1
clone_size: -
v_call: TRBV11-1
d_call: -

cdr3_aa: CASSLGMANTEAFF
cdr3_nt: TGCGCCAGCAGCTTGGGGATGGCGAACACTGAAGCTTTCTTT
j_call: TRBJ1-1
clone_size: once
v_call: TRBV5-1
d_call: -

cdr3_aa: CASSEAHNQPQHF
cdr3_nt: TGTGCCAGCAGCGAAGCCCATAATCAGCCCCAGCATTTT
j_call: TRBJ1-5
clone_size: many
v_call: TRBV7-6
d_call: -

cdr3_aa: CASSVTGGTGNTIYF
cdr3_nt: TGTGCCAGCAGCGTTACAGGGGGCACCGGAAACACCATATATTTT
j_call: TRBJ1-3
clone_size: many
v_call: TRBV9
d_call: TRBD1

cdr3_aa: CASSLLAFDTQYF
cdr3_nt: TGTGCCAGCAGTCTTCTAGCTTTCGATACGCAGTATTTT
j_call: TRBJ2-3
clone_size: few
v_call: TRBV7-6
d_call: -

cdr3_aa: CATSRELGARGYTF
cdr3_nt: TGTGCCACCAGCAGAGAATTAGGGGCTCGAGGCTACACCTTC
j_call: TRBJ1-2
clone_size: many
v_call: TRBV15
d_call: -

cdr3_aa: CASSFVAGQHYSNQPQHF
cdr3_nt: TGTGCCAGCAGCTTTGTAGCGGGACAGCACTATAGCAATCAGCCCCAGCATTTT
j_call: TRBJ1-5
clone_size: many
v_call: TRBV7-9
d_call: TRBD1

cdr3_aa: CASSYRDREAFF
cdr3_nt: TGTGCCAGCAGTTACAGGGACAGAGAGGCTTTCTTT
j_call: TRBJ1-1
clone_size: many
v_call: TRBV6-2/TRBV6-3
d_call: TRBD1

cdr3_aa: CASSLTYEQYF
cdr3_nt: TGCGCCAGCAGCCTAACCTACGAGCAGTACTTC
j_call: TRBJ2-7
clone_size: many
v_call: TRBV5-1
d_call: -

cdr3_aa: CASSLGPGQGNYNEQFF
cdr3_nt: TGTGCCAGCAGCTTAGGACCGGGACAGGGGAACTACAATGAGCAGTTCTTC
j_call: TRBJ2-1
clone_size: many
v_call: TRBV7-2
d_call: TRBD1

cdr3_aa: CSAYGLAGSNEQFF
cdr3_nt: TGCAGTGCTTACGGACTAGCGGGGTCAAATGAGCAGTTCTTC
j_call: TRBJ2-1
clone_size: -
v_call: TRBV20-1
d_call: TRBD2

cdr3_aa: CAWSRDRPSYEQYF
cdr3_nt: TGTGCCTGGAGCCGGGACAGGCCATCCTACGAGCAGTACTTC
j_call: TRBJ2-7
clone_size: -
v_call: TRBV30
d_call: TRBD1

cdr3_aa: CASSARLGRVTDTQYF
cdr3_nt: TGTGCCAGCAGCGCGAGACTAGGGCGGGTCACAGATACGCAGTATTTT
j_call: TRBJ2-3
clone_size: many
v_call: TRBV9
d_call: -

cdr3_aa: CASSLLGGGTEAFF
cdr3_nt: TGTGCCAGCAGCTTATTAGGTGGGGGCACTGAAGCTTTCTTT
j_call: TRBJ1-1
clone_size: few
v_call: TRBV7-3
d_call: -

cdr3_aa: CASSFGEVDTQYF
cdr3_nt: TGTGCCAGCAGCTTCGGAGAGGTGGATACGCAGTATTTT
j_call: TRBJ2-3
clone_size: many
v_call: TRBV7-2
d_call: -

cdr3_aa: CASSLRQTQRTGANVLTF
cdr3_nt: TGTGCCAGCAGTTTACGGCAGACCCAGCGGACTGGGGCCAACGTCCTGACTTTC
j_call: TRBJ2-6
clone_size: many
v_call: TRBV12-3/TRBV12-4
d_call: -

cdr3_aa: CSVGDRGFNGYTF
cdr3_nt: TGCAGCGTTGGCGACAGGGGTTTCAATGGCTACACCTTC
j_call: TRBJ1-2
clone_size: many
v_call: TRBV29-1
d_call: TRBD1

cdr3_aa: CASSQDLASGRSGANVLTF
cdr3_nt: TGTGCCAGCAGCCAAGATCTAGCTAGCGGGAGATCTGGGGCCAACGTCCTGACTTTC
j_call: TRBJ2-6
clone_size: many
v_call: TRBV14
d_call: TRBD2

cdr3_aa: CASSLARVSTDTQYF
cdr3_nt: TGTGCCAGCAGCTTAGCCAGGGTTAGCACAGATACGCAGTATTTT
j_call: TRBJ2-3
clone_size: -
v_call: TRBV7-2
d_call: -

cdr3_aa: CASSLKAGPMNTEAFF
cdr3_nt: TGTGCCAGCAGCTTAAAGGCAGGACCGATGAACACTGAAGCTTTCTTT
j_call: TRBJ1-1
clone_size: many
v_call: TRBV7-2
d_call: -

cdr3_aa: CASSSTGWGSPLHF
cdr3_nt: TGTGCCAGCAGCTCGACAGGGTGGGGTTCACCCCTCCACTTT
j_call: TRBJ1-6
clone_size: many
v_call: TRBV7-8
d_call: TRBD1

cdr3_aa: CASSSRLAGGPSTDTQYF
cdr3_nt: TGTGCCAGCAGCTCCCGACTAGCGGGGGGCCCTAGCACAGATACGCAGTATTTT
j_call: TRBJ2-3
clone_size: many
v_call: TRBV7-2
d_call: TRBD2

cdr3_aa: CASSLKGDTEAFF
cdr3_nt: TGTGCCAGCAGCTTAAAGGGAGACACTGAAGCTTTCTTT
j_call: TRBJ1-1
clone_size: -
v_call: TRBV7-9
d_call: -

cdr3_aa: CASSYSSGTGELFF
cdr3_nt: TGTGCCAGCAGCTATTCTTCGGGCACCGGGGAGCTGTTTTTT
j_call: TRBJ2-2
clone_size: -
v_call: TRBV7-7
d_call: -

cdr3_aa: CASSLNKGEQFF
cdr3_nt: TGTGCCAGCAGCCTGAACAAGGGTGAGCAGTTCTTC
j_call: TRBJ2-1
clone_size: many
v_call: TRBV3-1
d_call: -

cdr3_aa: CASSLNVRRGPTDTQYF
cdr3_nt: TGCGCCAGCAGCTTGAATGTCCGCAGGGGGCCGACAGATACGCAGTATTTT
j_call: TRBJ2-3
clone_size: many
v_call: TRBV5-1
d_call: TRBD1

cdr3_aa: CATRATSGGFEQYF
cdr3_nt: TGTGCCACCCGGGCCACTAGCGGGGGGTTCGAGCAGTACTTC
j_call: TRBJ2-7
clone_size: many
v_call: TRBV10-3
d_call: TRBD2

cdr3_aa: CASSLDGTVSTEAFF
cdr3_nt: TGTGCCAGCAGTTTAGACGGGACAGTGAGTACTGAAGCTTTCTTT
j_call: TRBJ1-1
clone_size: many
v_call: TRBV28
d_call: TRBD1

cdr3_aa: CASSPTGFPDTQYF
cdr3_nt: TGTGCCAGCAGCCCGACAGGGTTCCCAGATACGCAGTATTTT
j_call: TRBJ2-3
clone_size: many
v_call: TRBV5-5
d_call: TRBD1

cdr3_aa: CASSFLSAGGSVEQYF
cdr3_nt: TGTGCCAGCAGCTTTTTATCAGCGGGAGGATCAGTCGAGCAGTACTTC
j_call: TRBJ2-7
clone_size: -
v_call: TRBV7-2
d_call: TRBD2

cdr3_aa: CSASGGAGNEQFF
cdr3_nt: TGCAGTGCTAGCGGGGGGGCCGGAAATGAGCAGTTCTTC
j_call: TRBJ2-1
clone_size: medium-sized
v_call: TRBV20-1
d_call: TRBD2

cdr3_aa: CASSLNNLQETQYF
cdr3_nt: TGTGCCAGCAGTTTAAATAATCTACAAGAGACCCAGTACTTC
j_call: TRBJ2-5
clone_size: many
v_call: TRBV12-3/TRBV12-4
d_call: -

cdr3_aa: CSVREQTYGYTF
cdr3_nt: TGCAGCGTTCGGGAACAGACCTATGGCTACACCTTC
j_call: TRBJ1-2
clone_size: many
v_call: TRBV29-1
d_call: -

cdr3_aa: CSVKGGQNTEAFF
cdr3_nt: TGCAGCGTTAAAGGCGGACAGAACACTGAAGCTTTCTTT
j_call: TRBJ1-1
clone_size: many
v_call: TRBV29-1
d_call: -

cdr3_aa: CASSLPDGGGYTF
cdr3_nt: TGCGCCAGCAGCTTGCCGGACGGCGGTGGCTACACCTTC
j_call: TRBJ1-2
clone_size: many
v_call: TRBV5-1
d_call: -

cdr3_aa: CASSPGVPPEKLFF
cdr3_nt: TGTGCCAGCTCACCGGGGGTGCCTCCCGAAAAACTGTTTTTT
j_call: TRBJ1-4
clone_size: many
v_call: TRBV18
d_call: -

cdr3_aa: CASSPLRGSYNEQFF
cdr3_nt: TGTGCCAGCAGCCCTTTGCGGGGGTCCTACAATGAGCAGTTCTTC
j_call: TRBJ2-1
clone_size: -
v_call: TRBV3-1
d_call: TRBD2

cdr3_aa: CASSRGDYHNEQFF
cdr3_nt: TGTGCCAGCTCCCGAGGAGACTACCACAATGAGCAGTTCTTC
j_call: TRBJ2-1
clone_size: many
v_call: TRBV2
d_call: -

cdr3_aa: CSAPRTGNSNQPQHF
cdr3_nt: TGCAGTGCCCCCCGGACAGGGAATAGCAATCAGCCCCAGCATTTT
j_call: TRBJ1-5
clone_size: many
v_call: TRBV20-1
d_call: TRBD1

cdr3_aa: CASSYGLLLAYEQFF
cdr3_nt: TGCGCCAGCAGCTACGGACTTCTATTAGCGTATGAGCAGTTCTTC
j_call: TRBJ2-1
clone_size: many
v_call: TRBV5-1
d_call: -

cdr3_aa: CASSLNSGTAKNIQYF
cdr3_nt: TGTGCCAGTAGTCTGAACAGCGGAACGGCCAAAAACATTCAGTACTTC
j_call: TRBJ2-4
clone_size: many
v_call: TRBV19
d_call: -

cdr3_aa: CSAREGASGANVLTF
cdr3_nt: TGCAGTGCTAGAGAGGGGGCTTCTGGGGCCAACGTCCTGACTTTC
j_call: TRBJ2-6
clone_size: many
v_call: TRBV20-1
d_call: -

cdr3_aa: CSARIPPGSLDQPQHF
cdr3_nt: TGCAGTGCTAGAATCCCCCCGGGGTCGTTAGATCAGCCCCAGCATTTT
j_call: TRBJ1-5
clone_size: many
v_call: TRBV20-1
d_call: -

cdr3_aa: CSAVGLASGTRQDTQYF
cdr3_nt: TGCAGTGCTGTTGGGCTGGCTTCCGGGACGCGGCAAGATACGCAGTATTTT
j_call: TRBJ2-3
clone_size: medium-sized
v_call: TRBV20-1
d_call: -